This T cell receptor (beta chain) is from a study of blood T cell repertoires in COVID-19. Study-level background: COVID-19 samples collected from the United States, Italy and Spain covered acute and convalescent phases.

With 0 bases clipped from V and 2 bases from J, the junction kept 3 bases outside the gene matches. Germline values: CDR1 SGDLS, CDR2 YYNGEE. The CDR3 contains 15 residues. This clone was seen a few times. The assay was immunoSEQ multiplex PCR, and TCRdb's table has in-frame clones only and misses some. The table has almost 200,000 clones, 80% to 90% seen once. Sequencing was performed on peripheral blood. The V gene is TRBV9, the J gene TRBJ2-7; 9 nucleotides line up with TRBD2. This clonotype was obtained from a woman aged 70-85 years with acute or convalescent COVID-19. The CDR3 DNA follows: TGTGCCAGCAGCGTAGGGGCGGGAGGGGCCTACGAGCAGTACTTC. Its translation is CASSVGAGGAYEQYF. The complete variable domain, with remaining parts taken from reference TRBV9 and TRBJ2-7, reads DSGVTQTPKHLITATGQRVTLRCSPRSGDLSVYWYQQSLDQGLQFLIQYYNGEERAKGNILERFSAQQFPDLHSELNLSSLELGDSALYFCASSVGAGGAYEQYFGPGTRLTVT.